The 26 T cell receptor beta chains presented below share a single source sample, sequenced in a study of cytomegalovirus exposure and HLA in healthy donors. Vbeta (60) and Jbeta (13) primers were used in the PCR. Assay used: immunoSEQ multiplex PCR; TCRdb lists only in-frame clones, some missing. The ten most abundant clones cover about 1.6% of a sample with 100,000 to 150,000 clones. The sequenced material came from PBMCs. All receptors come from a woman aged 40 to 49 in good health and CMV-seronegative.

This chain uses TRBV25-1 with TRBJ2-7, with 8 nucleotides matching TRBD1. The CDR3 consists of 17 residues. CDR1 MGHDK and CDR2 SYGVNS come from the germline V gene. V shed 3 bases and J 3 bases; nucleotides not matched to a gene: 13. CDR3 nucleotide sequence: TGTGCCAGCAGTGAGCCGCTCCCGAGACAGGGGTTCTACGAGCAGTACTTC. Protein sequence: CASSEPLPRQGFYEQYF.

This rearrangement joins TRBV15 to TRBJ2-5; D is possibly TRBD1 (6 bases). CDR3 size: 14 residues. CDR1 is LNHNV, CDR2 YYDKDF, per germline (reference sequence). Trimming took 0 bases from V and 5 from J, leaving 10 bases between them. The chain's CDR3 is CATSRDTGWETQYF. CDR3 DNA: TGTGCCACCAGCAGAGATACAGGGTGGGAGACCCAGTACTTC.

This chain links TRBV19 with TRBJ1-1, with D unresolved. The CDR3 length is 14 residues. Trimming cost V 4 bases and J 7 bases, with 16 bases left between them. Germline V lookup: CDR1 LNHDA, CDR2 SQIVND (reference sequence). The CDR3 loop reads CASSTEFKTSEAFF. The CDR3, as DNA: TGTGCCAGTAGTACGGAGTTTAAGACGAGTGAAGCTTTCTTT.

This chain links TRBV5-1 with TRBJ1-1, with D possibly being TRBD1 (6 bases). There are 15 residues in the CDR3. With 0 bases removed from V and 8 bases from J, the gap between germline ends came to 17 bases. CDR1 and CDR2 (germline): SGHRS, YFSETQ. The CDR3 DNA is TGCGCCAGCAGCTTGGAGGGCGGCCGCAGGGGAGAAGCTTTCTTT. Residues: CASSLEGGRRGEAFF.

The V gene is TRBV5-1, the J gene TRBJ2-1, with 9 bases fitting TRBD2. The CDR3 runs to 15 residues. CDR1 SGHRS and CDR2 YFSETQ come from the germline V gene. Trimming at V came to 4 bases and at J to 3 bases, leaving 5 bases not matched to a gene. CDR3 in DNA: TGCGCCAGCAGCCCACTAGCGGGTCTCTACAATGAGCAGTTCTTC. It specifies CASSPLAGLYNEQFF.

The rearrangement uses TRBV7-2 and TRBJ1-2; 11 nucleotides agree with TRBD1. In germline, CDR1 is SGHTA, CDR2 FQGNSA. J lost 3 bases, V lost 5 bases, and 2 bases had no gene match. The CDR3 loop spans 14 amino acids. CDR3 residues: CASSGDRGYYGYTF. The CDR3 region has the DNA TGTGCCAGCAGCGGGGACAGGGGGTACTATGGCTACACCTTC.

This CDR3 reads CASSPDRGGGELFF. The CDR3, as DNA: TGTGCCAGTAGCCCGGACAGGGGAGGCGGGGAGCTGTTTTTT. This chain connects TRBV19 to TRBJ2-2; TRBD1 agrees at 9 bases. The junction had 6 bases not matched to a gene; V was cut back by 6 bases and J by 7 bases. The CDR3 length is 14 residues. Germline CDR1 and CDR2: LNHDA and SQIVND (reference sequence).

The chain employs TRBV2 and TRBJ1-1; TRBD1 agrees at 7 bases. This CDR3 spans 15 amino acids. J gave up 0 bases and V 5 bases, and 6 bases lay outside the gene matches. Germline CDR1 reads SNHLY; CDR2 reads FYNNEI. Here the CDR3 reads CASSTGQRMNTEAFF. Written as DNA, the CDR3 is TGTGCCAGCAGTACGGGACAGCGGATGAACACTGAAGCTTTCTTT.

V is TRBV9 and J is TRBJ1-6; 11 nucleotides match TRBD1. V lost 3 bases to trimming and J lost 9 bases; unmatched junction nucleotides: 8. Germline assignment: CDR1 SGDLS and CDR2 YYNGEE. The CDR3 has 16 residues. CDR3 sequence reads: CASSARLGTGGSPLHF. CDR3 sequence (DNA): TGTGCCAGCAGCGCCCGCCTTGGGACAGGGGGTTCACCCCTCCACTTT.

The J gene is TRBJ1-5, the V gene TRBV2, with D unclear. The V end was cut by 6 bases, the J end by 3 bases, with 9 bases between. Germline CDR1 is SNHLY and CDR2 is FYNNEI. This CDR3 is built from 13 residues. Written as DNA, the CDR3 is TGTGCCAGCAGAGACACCATCAATCAGCCCCAGCATTTT. As protein: CASRDTINQPQHF.

Details on this clone: This CDR3 is also generated by other DNA sequences in the sample. The rearrangement joins TRBV5-1 to TRBJ2-2, with a possible D match to TRBD2 (6 bases). This CDR3 has 16 amino acids. Germline CDR1 SGHRS, CDR2 YFSETQ. V was pared by 0 bases and J by 0 bases, with 9 bases between. CDR3 region: CASSLVSGANTGELFF. For the CDR3, the DNA is TGCGCCAGCAGCTTGGTTAGCGGTGCGAACACCGGGGAGCTGTTTTTT.

The chain links TRBV9 to TRBJ2-3; D not certain. V was shortened by 3 bases and J by 4 bases, with 6 bases between the two germline ends. This CDR3 contains 12 residues. Germline CDR1 and CDR2: SGDLS and YYNGEE. CDR3 sequence: CASSASPDTQYF. In DNA, the CDR3 is TGTGCCAGCAGCGCGTCCCCAGATACGCAGTATTTT.

J is TRBJ2-5 and V is TRBV5-1; D is possibly TRBD1 (5 bases). CDR3 length equals 15 residues. Trimming left V 1 base short and J 3 bases short, with 13 bases between. Germline values: CDR1 SGHRS, CDR2 YFSETQ. In nucleotides, the CDR3 is TGCGCCAGCAGCTTGCTGGGCAGGGTGAAAGAGACCCAGTACTTC. It yields the protein CASSLLGRVKETQYF.

Here the CDR3 reads CASSSYFYHGYTF. The CDR3 nucleotides are TGTGCCAGCAGCTCTTATTTTTATCATGGCTACACCTTC. This chain uses TRBV7-9 with TRBJ1-2; D not resolved. Trimming stripped 4 bases from V and 6 bases from J, with 12 bases between. Germline V CDR1 and CDR2: SEHNR, FQNEAQ (reference sequence). This CDR3 spans 13 amino acids.

The genes are TRBV6-1 and TRBJ1-3; D unclear. Trimming cost V 0 bases and J 9 bases, with 15 bases left between them. The germline CDR1 and CDR2 sequences are MNHNS and SASEGT. The CDR3 covers 15 residues. CDR3 in amino acids: CASSEADRRIGTIYF. DNA of the CDR3: TGTGCCAGCAGTGAAGCCGACCGGCGGATCGGCACCATATATTTT.

The chain has TRBV7-8 and TRBJ2-5; tentative D call: TRBD2 (5 bases). The V and J ends lost 5 bases and 2 bases respectively, with 9 bases between them. The length of the CDR3 is 13 residues. Germline CDR1 SGHVS, CDR2 FQNEAQ. As DNA, the CDR3 is TGTGCCAGCAGCCGGACTTATCAAGAGACCCAGTACTTC. Translated, it gives CASSRTYQETQYF. Using reference TRBV7-8 and TRBJ2-5 for the parts outside the CDR3, the full variable domain is GAGVSQSPRYKVAKRGQDVALRCDPISGHVSLFWYQQALGQGPEFLTYFQNEAQLDKSGLPSDRFFAERPEGSVSTLKIQRTQQEDSAVYLCASSRTYQETQYFGPGTRLLVL.

The chain links TRBV15 to TRBJ2-7; D not certain. The CDR3 covers 13 residues. CDR1 LNHNV and CDR2 YYDKDF come from the germline V gene (reference sequence). V gave up 8 bases and J gave up 0 bases, with 11 bases separating them. The CDR3 is CATEAATSYEQYF. The CDR3 DNA is TGTGCCACCGAGGCAGCGACCTCCTACGAGCAGTACTTC.

The rearrangement joins TRBV7-2 to TRBJ1-6; no firm D call. Between the trimmed V and J ends, which lost 5 bases and 7 bases, there was a span of 12 bases. The CDR3 has 14 residues. Per germline, CDR1 SGHTA and CDR2 FQGNSA. The CDR3 region is CASSALAGNSPLHF. DNA of the CDR3: TGTGCCAGCAGCGCGCTGGCGGGGAATTCACCCCTCCACTTT.

The chain combines TRBV10-3 with TRBJ1-2, with TRBD1 identical over 8 bases. The ends lost 6 bases at V and 7 bases at J; junction bases unmatched: 10. The V gene's germline CDR1 is ENHRY and CDR2 SYGVKD. The CDR3 consists of 14 residues. Here the CDR3 DNA reads TGTGCCATCAGAAAGACAGGGGTGAGAGGTGGCTACACCTTC. Its translation is CAIRKTGVRGGYTF.

This sequence joins TRBV6-4 and TRBJ2-2, with TRBD1 identical over 9 bases. The CDR3 is made up of 12 amino acids. Losses at the gene ends were 8 bases for V and 11 bases for J; bases not matched to a gene: 6. The germline CDR1 and CDR2 sequences are MRHNA and SNTAGT. The CDR3 bases are TGTGCCAGCGGGACAGGGTCCGCTGAGCTGTTTTTT. This translates into CASGTGSAELFF.

The V and J genes are TRBV29-1 and TRBJ2-1; 9 nucleotides line up with TRBD2. Looked up from germline, CDR1 is SQVTM and CDR2 is ANQGSEA. The V and J ends lost 2 bases and 2 bases, in that order; junction bases with no gene match: 1. This CDR3 region has 14 residues. CDR3 loop: CSVEKRGAYNEQFF. In DNA, the CDR3 is TGCAGCGTTGAAAAGCGGGGGGCCTACAATGAGCAGTTCTTC.

V gene TRBV5-1 combines with J gene TRBJ2-1, with TRBD1 matching over 9 bases. Germline-derived CDR1 and CDR2 are SGHRS and YFSETQ. This CDR3 is built from 16 residues. Trimming at V came to 4 bases and at J to 3 bases, leaving 8 bases not matched to a gene. In DNA, the CDR3 is TGCGCCAGCAGCGGGCGGACAGGGGTAAGCTACAATGAGCAGTTCTTC. Protein product: CASSGRTGVSYNEQFF. Full variable domain (remainder filled in from reference TRBV5-1 and TRBJ2-1): KAGVTQTPRYLIKTRGQQVTLSCSPISGHRSVSWYQQTPGQGLQFLFEYFSETQRNKGNFPGRFSGRQFSNSRSEMNVSTLELGDSALYLCASSGRTGVSYNEQFFGPGTRLTVL.

This chain joins TRBV28 and TRBJ1-2; D perhaps matches TRBD1 (5 bases). Germline V lookup: CDR1 MDHEN, CDR2 SYDVKM. This CDR3 spans 15 amino acids. With 4 bases removed from V and 7 bases from J, the gap between germline ends came to 19 bases. In DNA, the CDR3 is TGTGCCAGCAGTTCCCCCCCTGGGGCGTCGAGTGGCTACACCTTC. Encoded protein: CASSSPPGASSGYTF.

This chain uses TRBV6-1 with TRBJ1-1, with 9 bases lining up with TRBD1. Per germline, CDR1 MNHNS and CDR2 SASEGT. CDR3 length equals 15 residues. After removal of 6 bases from V and 4 bases from J, the junction contained 9 bases not matched to a gene. The CDR3 DNA is TGTGCCAGCAGAGGGTACAGGGGGCTGAGCACTGAAGCTTTCTTT. Amino acids: CASRGYRGLSTEAFF.

The genes are TRBV5-4 and TRBJ2-5, with D unclear. The J call is in doubt because the DNA end fits TRBJ2-7 better. This CDR3 is 11 amino acids long. Germline assignment: CDR1 SGHNT and CDR2 YYREEE (reference sequence). The CDR3 bases are TGTGCCAGCAGCACTCTCTACGAGCAGTACTTC. Translation: CASSTLYEQYF.

The chain carries TRBV18 and TRBJ2-1; 11 bases line up with TRBD2. Germline loops: CDR1 KGHSH, CDR2 LQKENI. The J segment lost 1 base and the V segment lost 6 bases, leaving 5 bases of the junction unmatched. The CDR3 has 16 amino acids. The CDR3 DNA is TGTGCCAGCTCGTCTCTAGCGGGGGGTTCCTACAATGAGCAGTTCTTC. It yields the protein CASSSLAGGSYNEQFF.